This TCR beta chain was sequenced during a study of beta chain features in type 1 diabetes. Stem cell-like memory, regulatory, central memory and naive CD4+ cells were sorted via CD45RO/CCR7/CD25/CD127/CD95/CD27. Trimming shortened V by 5 bases and J by 5 bases, and 19 bases separated the two germline ends. In germline, CDR1 is MNHEY, CDR2 SMNVEV (reference sequence). The CDR3 length is 16 residues. This clone appeared once. Its target is unknown. Reverse transcribing all isolated RNA meant expressed TCRB transcripts were sequenced. Only in-frame clones appear in the TCRdb table, and some are missing; sequencing was by immunoSEQ multiplex PCR. This table holds over 700,000 clones, roughly 16% found once. The study's findings and limits: The naive, central memory and Treg TCRB repertoires looked more alike in patients than they did in healthy donors. VDJ junctions from patients with type 1 diabetes contained fewer insertions and more deletions.

Sequenced sample: naive CD4+ T cells from blood. This clonotype was sampled from a woman younger than 30 in good health. The rearrangement uses TRBV27 and TRBJ1-5, with D tentatively TRBD1 (6 bases). The CDR3 DNA is TGTGCCAGCAGTCGCACCGGGACAATGAACCATCAGCCCCAGCATTTT. Protein: CASSRTGTMNHQPQHF.